The T cell receptor beta chain under discussion was sequenced for a study of blood T cell repertoires in COVID-19 (dated by TCRdb to 2020 to 2021). Context from the whole study: Collaborator samples came from the United States, Italy and Spain and covered acute and convalescent phases of COVID-19. The prospective study material was composed of cDNA or gDNA derived from T cells, B-cell-depleted T cells, or PBMCs. Subjects who had been exposed to COVID-19, were actively infected with it, or had recovered from it provided the deeply sampled blood TCRbeta repertoires that made up the dataset. The repertoires were released in a freely available public database meant as a resource for research on the immune response to SARS-CoV-2. Samples came from the ongoing ImmuneRACE study (first 160 participants) plus 1,254 subjects from 6 global collaborators. The sample metadata nearly always contained a de-identified subject ID, COVID-19 status, age in years and sex. Where available, HLA class I and class II types were taken from metadata supplied by the sample provider and were not determined by assay-based typing.

Study-wide conclusions, independent of this receptor: How much clinical and demographic metadata was included differed by source and by participant, and the metadata was provided uncurated.

Enrolling through a virtual design, the prospective study's participants ranged in age from roughly 18 to 89 years and lived across 20 to 30 United States geographic areas. In the prospective study, cohorts were assigned on the basis of participant-reported clinical history obtained from a screening survey and a study questionnaire. Recovered participants in ImmuneRACE Cohort 3 were defined by two consecutive negative NP/OP PCR tests, clearance by a healthcare professional, or resolution of symptoms. In the prospective study, whole blood, serum and a nasopharyngeal or oropharyngeal swab were collected from each participant by mobile phlebotomists. Over a 2-month period, participants in the prospective study had the option of providing additional blood draws and questionnaires. Before DNA extraction, prospective study blood samples were shipped either frozen or at room temperature. TCRbeta CDR3 regions were amplified from genomic DNA by means of the immunoSEQ Assay, a bias-controlled multiplex PCR. The paper's processing steps were these. Nucleated cell counts per sample were estimated from amplification of reference gene primers within the assay. To quantify the absolute abundance of each unique TCRbeta CDR3 rearrangement, sequence reads were collapsed and filtered. For each sample, productive Simpson clonality was calculated by taking the square root of Simpson's diversity index across productive rearrangements. TCRdb's version of the immuneACCESS table is confined to in-frame rearrangements and falls short of the full clone set. An unresolved V gene accounts for under half of the shortfall where checked; the remainder is of unknown origin. V, J and clone size were drawn from that table, and D and trimming were deduced from the DNA. The sample table contains about 180,000 clones; only one count was recorded for approximately 85% of them. The ten biggest clones cover about 9.7% of the sample.

The CDR3 spans 15 residues, from the cysteine through the phenylalanine. Only the CDR3 DNA stays, 45 bases, in frame from base 1. After removal of 5 bases from V and 3 bases from J, the junction retains 10 bases not matched to a gene. The germline V gene sets CDR1 to SGHDN and CDR2 to FVKESK. Concerning this clone: What antigen it recognizes has not been identified. The input lacks base qualities; no much larger clone sits a single base away.

Sequencing was done on a sample of PBMCs or T cells enriched from blood (not recorded which). This TCR was sampled from a woman aged 30 to 39 who had recovered from COVID-19. The rearranged chain carries TRBV14 and TRBJ2-7, and 7 junctional nucleotides match TRBD2. The sequenced DNA is TGTGCCAGCAGCAGAAGCGGGATACGGGACTACGAGCAGTACTTC. The resulting protein is CASSRSGIRDYEQYF.